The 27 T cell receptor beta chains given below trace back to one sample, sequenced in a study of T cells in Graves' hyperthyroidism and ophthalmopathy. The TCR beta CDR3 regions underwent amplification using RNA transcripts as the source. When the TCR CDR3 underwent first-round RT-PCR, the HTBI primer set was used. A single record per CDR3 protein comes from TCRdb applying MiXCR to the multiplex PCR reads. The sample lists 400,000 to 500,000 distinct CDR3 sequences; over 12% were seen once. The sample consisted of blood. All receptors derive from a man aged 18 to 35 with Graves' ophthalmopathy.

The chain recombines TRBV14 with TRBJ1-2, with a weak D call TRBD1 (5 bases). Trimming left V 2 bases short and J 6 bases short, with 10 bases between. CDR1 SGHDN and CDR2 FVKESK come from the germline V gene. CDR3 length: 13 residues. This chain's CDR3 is CASSQQGSNGYTF. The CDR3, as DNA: TGTGCCAGCAGCCAACAGGGATCCAATGGCTACACCTTC.

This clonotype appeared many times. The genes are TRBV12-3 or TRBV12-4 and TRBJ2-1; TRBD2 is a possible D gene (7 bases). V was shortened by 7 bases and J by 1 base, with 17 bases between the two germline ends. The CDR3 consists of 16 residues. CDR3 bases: TGTGCCAGCACCCGAGGGGGGGCTGGGTCCTACAATGAGCAGTTCTTC. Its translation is CASTRGGAGSYNEQFF.

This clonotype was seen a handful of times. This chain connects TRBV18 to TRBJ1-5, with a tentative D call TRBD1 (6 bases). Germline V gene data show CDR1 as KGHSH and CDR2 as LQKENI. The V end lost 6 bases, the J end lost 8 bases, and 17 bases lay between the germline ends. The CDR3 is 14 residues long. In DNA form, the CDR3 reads TGTGCCAGCTCCTCAGGTACAGGGCAAGAGCCCCAGCATTTT. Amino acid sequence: CASSSGTGQEPQHF.

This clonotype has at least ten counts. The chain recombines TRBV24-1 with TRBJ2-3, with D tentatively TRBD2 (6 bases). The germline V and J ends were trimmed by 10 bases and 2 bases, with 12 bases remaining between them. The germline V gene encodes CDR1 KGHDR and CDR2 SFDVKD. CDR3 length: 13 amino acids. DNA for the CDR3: TGTGCCACGATGGGACTGTACACAGATACGCAGTATTTT. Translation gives CATMGLYTDTQYF.

Written as DNA, the CDR3 is TGCGCCAGCAGCCAATACGACAGCTTAGAAGCCAAAAACATTCAGTACTTC. It is translated as CASSQYDSLEAKNIQYF. V gene TRBV4-1 combines with J gene TRBJ2-4, with a possible D match to TRBD1 (5 bases). Germline CDR1 reads MGHRA; CDR2 reads YSYEKL. Trimming pared 2 bases from V and 0 bases from J, leaving 14 bases between. This CDR3 has 17 amino acids.

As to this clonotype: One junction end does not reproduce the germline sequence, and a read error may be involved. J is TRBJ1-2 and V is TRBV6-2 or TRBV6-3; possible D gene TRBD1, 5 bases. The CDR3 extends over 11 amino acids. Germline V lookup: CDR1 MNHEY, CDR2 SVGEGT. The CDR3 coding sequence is TGTACCAGCAGTTACTCGGGGGACTACACCTTC. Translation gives CTSSYSGDYTF.

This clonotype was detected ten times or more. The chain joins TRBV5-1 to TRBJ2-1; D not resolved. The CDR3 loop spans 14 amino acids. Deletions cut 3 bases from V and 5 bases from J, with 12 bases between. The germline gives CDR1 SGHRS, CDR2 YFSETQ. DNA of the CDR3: TGCGCCAGCAGCTCGAGGTCAGGTGACAATGAGCAGTTCTTC. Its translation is CASSSRSGDNEQFF.

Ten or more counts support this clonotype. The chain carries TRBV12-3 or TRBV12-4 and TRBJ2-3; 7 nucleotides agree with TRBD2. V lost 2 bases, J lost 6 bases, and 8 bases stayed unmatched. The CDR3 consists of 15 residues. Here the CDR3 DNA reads TGTGCCAGCAGTTTATATACTAGCGAGAGGGATACGCAGTATTTT. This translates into CASSLYTSERDTQYF.

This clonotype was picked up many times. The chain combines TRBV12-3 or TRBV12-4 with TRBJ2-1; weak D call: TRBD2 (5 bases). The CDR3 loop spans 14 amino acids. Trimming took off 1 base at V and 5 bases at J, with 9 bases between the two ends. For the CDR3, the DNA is TGTGCCAGCAGTTTAGGCGGGCACAACAATGAGCAGTTCTTC. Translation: CASSLGGHNNEQFF.

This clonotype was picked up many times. The CDR3: CASSLGAGDYEQYF. The CDR3, as DNA: TGTGCCAGCAGCTTGGGAGCGGGAGACTACGAGCAGTACTTC. The gene calls are TRBV11-2 and TRBJ2-7, with TRBD2 identical over 8 bases. CDR1 is SGHAT and CDR2 is FQNNGV in the germline V gene. There are 14 residues in the CDR3. The ends lost 3 bases at V and 3 bases at J; junction bases unmatched: 4. Full variable domain (missing parts from reference TRBV11-2 and TRBJ2-7): EAGVAQSPRYKIIEKRQSVAFWCNPISGHATLYWYQQILGQGPKLLIQFQNNGVVDDSQLPKDRFSAERLKGVDSTLKIQPAKLEDSAVYLCASSLGAGDYEQYFGPGTRLTVT.

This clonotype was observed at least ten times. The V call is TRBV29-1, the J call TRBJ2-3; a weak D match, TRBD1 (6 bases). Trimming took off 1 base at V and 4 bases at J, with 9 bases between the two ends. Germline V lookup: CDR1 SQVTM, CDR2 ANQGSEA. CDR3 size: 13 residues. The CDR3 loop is CSVEGTAPDTQYF. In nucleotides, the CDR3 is TGCAGCGTTGAAGGGACAGCGCCAGATACGCAGTATTTT.

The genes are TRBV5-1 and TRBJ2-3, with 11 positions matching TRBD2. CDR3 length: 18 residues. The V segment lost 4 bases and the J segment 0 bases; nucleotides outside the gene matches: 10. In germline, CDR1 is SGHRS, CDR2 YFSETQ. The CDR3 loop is CASSPYGTSGSSTDTQYF. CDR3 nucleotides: TGCGCCAGCAGCCCATACGGGACTAGCGGTTCTAGCACAGATACGCAGTATTTT. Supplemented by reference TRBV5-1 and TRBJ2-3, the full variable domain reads KAGVTQTPRYLIKTRGQQVTLSCSPISGHRSVSWYQQTPGQGLQFLFEYFSETQRNKGNFPGRFSGRQFSNSRSEMNVSTLELGDSALYLCASSPYGTSGSSTDTQYFGPGTRLTVL.

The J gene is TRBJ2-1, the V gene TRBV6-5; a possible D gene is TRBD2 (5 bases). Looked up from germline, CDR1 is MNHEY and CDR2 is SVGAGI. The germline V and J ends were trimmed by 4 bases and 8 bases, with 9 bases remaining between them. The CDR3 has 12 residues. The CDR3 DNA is TGTGCCAGCAGTTCCGTAGCGTATGAGCAGTTCTTC. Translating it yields CASSSVAYEQFF.

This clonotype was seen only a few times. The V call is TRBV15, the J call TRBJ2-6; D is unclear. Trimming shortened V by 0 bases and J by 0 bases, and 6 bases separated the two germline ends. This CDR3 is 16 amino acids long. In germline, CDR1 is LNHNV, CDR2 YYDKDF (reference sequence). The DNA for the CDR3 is TGTGCCACCAGCAGAGATCGTGGCTCTGGGGCCAACGTCCTGACTTTC. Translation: CATSRDRGSGANVLTF.

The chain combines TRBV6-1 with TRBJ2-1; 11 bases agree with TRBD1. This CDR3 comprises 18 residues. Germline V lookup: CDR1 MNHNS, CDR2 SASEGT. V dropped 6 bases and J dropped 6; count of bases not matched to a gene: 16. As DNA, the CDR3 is TGTGCCAGCAGAAAGCTCCGGGACAGTGGGACAGGGGGCAATGAGCAGTTCTTC. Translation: CASRKLRDSGTGGNEQFF.

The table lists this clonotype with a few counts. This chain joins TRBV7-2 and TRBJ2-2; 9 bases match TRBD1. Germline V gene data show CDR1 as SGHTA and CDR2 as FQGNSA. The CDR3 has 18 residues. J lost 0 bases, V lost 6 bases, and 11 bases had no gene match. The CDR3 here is CASRDRTGAISNTGELFF. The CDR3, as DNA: TGTGCCAGCAGGGACCGGACAGGGGCCATTTCGAACACCGGGGAGCTGTTTTTT. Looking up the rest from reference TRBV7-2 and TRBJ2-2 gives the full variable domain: GAGVSQSPSNKVTEKGKDVELRCDPISGHTALYWYRQSLGQGLEFLIYFQGNSAPDKSGLPSDRFSAERTGGSVSTLTIQRTQQEDSAVYLCASRDRTGAISNTGELFFGEGSRLTVL.

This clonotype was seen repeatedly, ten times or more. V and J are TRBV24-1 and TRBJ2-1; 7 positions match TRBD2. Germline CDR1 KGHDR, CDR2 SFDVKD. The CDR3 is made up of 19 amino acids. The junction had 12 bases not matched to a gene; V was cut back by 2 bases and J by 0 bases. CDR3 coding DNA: TGTGCCACCAGTGATTCGGCTAGCGGCTTCCTGAGCTCCTACAATGAGCAGTTCTTC. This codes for CATSDSASGFLSSYNEQFF.

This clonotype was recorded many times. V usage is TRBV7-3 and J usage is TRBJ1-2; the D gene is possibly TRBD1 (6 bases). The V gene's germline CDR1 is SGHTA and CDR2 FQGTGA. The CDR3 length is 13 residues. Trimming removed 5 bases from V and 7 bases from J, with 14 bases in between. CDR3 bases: TGTGCCAGCAGCGATGACAGGTTTCGTGGCTACACCTTC. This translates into CASSDDRFRGYTF. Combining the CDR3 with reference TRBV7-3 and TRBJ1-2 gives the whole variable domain GAGVSQTPSNKVTEKGKYVELRCDPISGHTALYWYRQSLGQGPEFLIYFQGTGAADDSGLPNDRFFAVRPEGSVSTLKIQRTERGDSAVYLCASSDDRFRGYTFGSGTRLTVV.

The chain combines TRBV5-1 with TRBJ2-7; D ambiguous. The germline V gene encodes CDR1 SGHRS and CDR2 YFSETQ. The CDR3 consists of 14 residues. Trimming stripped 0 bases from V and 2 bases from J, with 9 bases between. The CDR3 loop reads CASSLGRVAYEQYF. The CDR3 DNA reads TGCGCCAGCAGCTTGGGGCGAGTCGCCTACGAGCAGTACTTC.

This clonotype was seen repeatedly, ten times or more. CDR3: CASSTQGAGETQYF. DNA of the CDR3: TGTGCCAGCAGCACCCAGGGGGCTGGAGAGACCCAGTACTTC. The chain links TRBV5-4 to TRBJ2-5; TRBD1 matches 8 bases. V shed 4 bases and J 4 bases; nucleotides not matched to a gene: 6. Germline CDR1 is SGHNT and CDR2 is YYREEE (reference sequence). This CDR3 spans 14 amino acids.

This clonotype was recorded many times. The CDR3 here is CASSSSGGAYNEQFF. The CDR3, as DNA: TGTGCCAGTAGTTCTAGCGGGGGGGCCTACAATGAGCAGTTCTTC. The rearrangement joins TRBV19 to TRBJ2-1; 12 bases are shared with TRBD2. The CDR3 is made up of 15 amino acids. With 5 bases clipped from V and 2 bases from J, the junction kept 1 base outside the gene matches. Looked up from germline, CDR1 is LNHDA and CDR2 is SQIVND (reference sequence).

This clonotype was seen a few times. In nucleotides, the CDR3 is TGTGCCACCAGTGTCATACAGGGAGACAATGAGCAGTTCTTC. This sequence encodes CATSVIQGDNEQFF. The chain uses TRBV24-1 and TRBJ2-1, with D perhaps TRBD1 (6 bases). The germline V gene encodes CDR1 KGHDR and CDR2 SFDVKD. This CDR3 has 14 amino acids. Trimming took off 5 bases at V and 5 bases at J, with 12 bases between the two ends.

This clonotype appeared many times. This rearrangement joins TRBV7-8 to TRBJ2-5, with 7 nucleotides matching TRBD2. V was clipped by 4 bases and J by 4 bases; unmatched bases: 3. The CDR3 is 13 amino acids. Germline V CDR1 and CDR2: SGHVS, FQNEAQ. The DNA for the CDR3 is TGTGCCAGCAGCTGGGACTACGGAGAGACCCAGTACTTC. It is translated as CASSWDYGETQYF.

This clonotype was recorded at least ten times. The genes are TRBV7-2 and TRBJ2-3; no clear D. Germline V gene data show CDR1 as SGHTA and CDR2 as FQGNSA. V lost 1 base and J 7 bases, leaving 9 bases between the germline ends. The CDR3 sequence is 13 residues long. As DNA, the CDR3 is TGTGCCAGCAGCTTAGGCCTCGCGCATACGCAGTATTTT. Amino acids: CASSLGLAHTQYF. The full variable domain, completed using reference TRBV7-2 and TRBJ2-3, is GAGVSQSPSNKVTEKGKDVELRCDPISGHTALYWYRQSLGQGLEFLIYFQGNSAPDKSGLPSDRFSAERTGGSVSTLTIQRTQQEDSAVYLCASSLGLAHTQYFGPGTRLTVL.

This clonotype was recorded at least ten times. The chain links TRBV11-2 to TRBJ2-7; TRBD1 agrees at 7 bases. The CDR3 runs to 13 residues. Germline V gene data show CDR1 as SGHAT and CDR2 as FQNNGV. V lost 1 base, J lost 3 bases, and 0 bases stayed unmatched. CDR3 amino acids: CASSLGTGYEQYF. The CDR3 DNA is TGTGCCAGCAGCTTAGGGACAGGCTACGAGCAGTACTTC.

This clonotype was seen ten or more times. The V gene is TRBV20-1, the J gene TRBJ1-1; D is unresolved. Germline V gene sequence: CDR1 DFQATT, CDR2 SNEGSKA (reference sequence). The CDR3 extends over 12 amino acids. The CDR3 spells CTASDPRRLAFF. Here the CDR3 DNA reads TGCACCGCGTCCGACCCGAGAAGGTTAGCTTTCTTT.

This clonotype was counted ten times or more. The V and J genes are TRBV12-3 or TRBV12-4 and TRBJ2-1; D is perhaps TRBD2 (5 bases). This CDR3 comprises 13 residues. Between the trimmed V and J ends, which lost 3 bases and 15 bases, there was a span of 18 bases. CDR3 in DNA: TGTGCCAGCAGTTTCGGACTCGCTAGCTTGCCGTTCTTC. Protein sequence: CASSFGLASLPFF.